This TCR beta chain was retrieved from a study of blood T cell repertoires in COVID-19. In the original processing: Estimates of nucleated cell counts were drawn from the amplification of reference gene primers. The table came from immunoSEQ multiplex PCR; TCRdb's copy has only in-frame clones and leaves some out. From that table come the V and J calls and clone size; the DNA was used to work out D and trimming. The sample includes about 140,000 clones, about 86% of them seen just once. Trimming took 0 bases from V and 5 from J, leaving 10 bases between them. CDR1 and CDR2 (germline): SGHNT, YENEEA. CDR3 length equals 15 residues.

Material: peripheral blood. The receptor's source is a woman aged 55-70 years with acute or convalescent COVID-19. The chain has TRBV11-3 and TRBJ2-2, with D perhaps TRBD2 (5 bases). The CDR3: CASSLDLARTGELFF. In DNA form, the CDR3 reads TGTGCCAGCAGCTTAGATCTAGCCAGGACCGGGGAGCTGTTTTTT.